The rows below give T cell receptor beta chains drawn from one sample of a study of OX40 agonist ivuxolimab in advanced cancers. Libraries were prepared by immunoSEQ multiplex PCR; TCRdb keeps only in-frame clonotypes and omits some of them. This sample has about 89,000 clones, with roughly 93% found just once. The input for sequencing was CD4+ or CD8+ T cells sorted from blood, taken in a trial of the OX40 agonist ivuxolimab. The receptor source for this set is an adult with an advanced solid tumor such as melanoma, head and neck, liver or kidney cancer. Both conserved end residues are part of each CDR3. D genes are given only for firm matches. Only some rows state a clone size, as once, few, many or a class for expanded clones.

abundance,d_gene,j_gene,v_gene,CDR3aa,CDR3nt
NA,NA,TRBJ1-5,TRBV7-8,CASSGTAGQPQHF,TGTGCCAGCAGCGGCACAGCGGGTCAGCCCCAGCATTTT
NA,TRBD1,TRBJ1-6,TRBV5-1,CASQAGTWDRGNSPLHF,TGCGCCAGCCAGGCGGGCACATGGGACAGGGGTAATTCACCCCTCCACTTT
NA,NA,TRBJ1-3,TRBV4-1,CASSPGTARSAGNTIYF,TGCGCCAGCAGCCCGGGGACCGCAAGATCGGCTGGAAACACCATATATTTT
NA,NA,TRBJ2-3,TRBV5-1,CASRQNTDTQYF,TGCGCCAGCAGACAGAACACAGATACGCAGTATTTT
NA,NA,TRBJ2-7,TRBV21-1,CASSRGLAGHYEQYF,TGTGCCAGCAGCAGAGGACTAGCGGGCCACTACGAGCAGTACTTC
NA,NA,TRBJ1-6,TRBV14,CASSSSAGSFNSPLHF,TGTGCCAGCAGCTCATCGGCCGGTTCTTTTAATTCACCCCTCCACTTT
NA,NA,TRBJ1-2,TRBV6-6,CASSDPGTSGTF,TGTGCCAGCAGTGACCCGGGAACTAGTGGCACCTTC
NA,NA,TRBJ2-4,TRBV6-5,CASRPGLAKNIQYF,TGTGCCAGCAGACCGGGACTAGCCAAAAACATTCAGTACTTC
NA,NA,TRBJ1-5,TRBV1,CTSSQDRGDSNQPQHF,TGCACCAGCAGCCAAGATCGGGGAGATAGCAATCAGCCCCAGCATTTT
NA,NA,TRBJ2-2,TRBV5-1,CASSPRGPNTGELFF,TGCGCCAGCAGCCCTCGAGGACCCAACACCGGGGAGCTGTTTTTT
NA,NA,TRBJ1-2,TRBV9,CASSVGTDYGYTF,TGTGCCAGCAGCGTAGGCACAGACTATGGCTACACCTTC
once,TRBD1,TRBJ2-6,TRBV10-3,CAISPGWVGQGADLGSGANVLTF,TGTGCCATCAGCCCTGGATGGGTTGGGCAGGGGGCGGACCTTGGTTCTGGGGCCAACGTCCTGACTTTC
NA,TRBD1,TRBJ2-7,TRBV7-8,CASSLVVQGKSEQYF,TGTGCCAGCAGCTTAGTGGTACAGGGGAAGAGCGAGCAGTACTTC
NA,NA,TRBJ1-2,TRBV2,CASGSGAPGYTF,TGTGCCAGCGGGTCCGGGGCCCCGGGCTACACCTTC
NA,TRBD1,TRBJ2-7,TRBV7-2,CASSSQGDSYEQYF,TGTGCCAGCAGCTCCCAGGGGGACTCCTACGAGCAGTACTTC
NA,TRBD2,TRBJ2-1,TRBV4-3,CASSQDLTSGSNEQFF,TGCGCCAGCAGCCAAGATCTAACTAGCGGGAGCAATGAGCAGTTCTTC
NA,TRBD1,TRBJ1-2,TRBV27,CASSLRQGYGYTF,TGTGCCAGCAGTTTACGACAGGGCTATGGCTACACCTTC
NA,NA,TRBJ1-1,TRBV27,CASKGGGRKAFF,TGTGCCAGCAAGGGGGGTGGAAGGAAAGCTTTCTTT
NA,NA,TRBJ2-7,TRBV7-9,CASSFLTGGYEQYF,TGTGCCAGCAGCTTCCTAACTGGAGGCTACGAGCAGTACTTC
NA,NA,TRBJ1-1,TRBV19,CASRVTGALNTEAFF,TGTGCCAGTAGAGTTACGGGGGCGCTTAACACTGAAGCTTTCTTT
NA,NA,TRBJ1-5,TRBV7-2,CASSLADSNQPQHF,TGTGCCAGCAGCTTAGCCGACAGTAATCAGCCCCAGCATTTT
NA,TRBD1,TRBJ1-6,TRBV18,CASSHQTGWADNSPLHF,TGTGCCAGCTCACACCAGACAGGGTGGGCGGATAATTCACCCCTCCACTTT
NA,NA,TRBJ2-3,TRBV9,CASSRTLSIDTQYF,TGTGCCAGCAGCCGGACCCTATCGATAGATACGCAGTATTTT
once,TRBD1,TRBJ1-4,TRBV5-6,CASSILRDRLTAANEKLFF,TGTGCCAGCAGCATACTCCGGGACAGGTTAACTGCAGCTAATGAAAAACTGTTTTTT
once,TRBD2,TRBJ2-5,TRBV10-1,CASSESGGGQETQYF,TGCGCCAGCAGTGAGTCCGGCGGGGGGCAAGAGACCCAGTACTTC
NA,NA,TRBJ2-2,TRBV5-1,CASSPLVSTGELFF,TGCGCCAGCAGCCCCCTAGTATCCACCGGGGAGCTGTTTTTT
NA,NA,TRBJ2-7,TRBV2,CASSAYEQYF,TGTGCCAGCAGTGCCTACGAGCAGTACTTC
once,NA,TRBJ1-5,TRBV15,CATSRDHTAPQHF,TGTGCCACCAGCAGAGATCACACCGCCCCCCAGCATTTT
NA,NA,TRBJ2-5,TRBV18,CASSPNQGSWETQYF,TGTGCCAGCTCACCTAATCAGGGGTCGTGGGAGACCCAGTACTTC
NA,NA,TRBJ1-2,TRBV28,CASSLGDYGHTF,TGTGCCAGCAGTTTGGGGGACTATGGCCACACCTTC
NA,NA,TRBJ2-5,TRBV5-1,CASRLDSIQETQYF,TGCGCCAGCAGGCTGGACAGCATCCAAGAGACCCAGTACTTC
NA,TRBD1,TRBJ1-1,TRBV29-1,CSVDSQGAGAFF,TGCAGCGTTGACAGTCAGGGGGCTGGAGCTTTCTTT
once,TRBD2,TRBJ2-5,TRBV18,CASSPPKPGTSEETQYF,TGTGCCAGCTCACCACCGAAACCCGGGACTAGCGAGGAGACCCAGTACTTC
few,NA,TRBJ1-1,TRBV19,CASNGVMNTEAFF,TGTGCCAGTAACGGAGTTATGAACACTGAAGCTTTCTTT
NA,NA,TRBJ1-5,TRBV5-1,CASSAGGGSNQPQHF,TGCGCCAGCAGCGCGGGAGGGGGTTCCAATCAGCCCCAGCATTTT
NA,NA,TRBJ1-2,TRBV6-1,CASSEGGHADYGYTF,TGTGCCAGCAGTGAAGGGGGACATGCAGACTATGGCTACACCTTC
NA,NA,TRBJ2-1,TRBV2,CASSRLNEQFF,TGTGCCAGCAGCCGACTCAATGAGCAGTTCTTC
NA,NA,TRBJ2-7,TRBV30,CAWSKAGTEQYF,TGTGCCTGGAGTAAAGCAGGGACCGAGCAGTACTTC
NA,NA,TRBJ2-1,TRBV30,CAWSVQNRREQFF,TGTGCCTGGAGTGTCCAGAACCGGCGTGAGCAGTTCTTC
NA,NA,TRBJ2-1,TRBV6-6,CASSREPSRLEQFF,TGTGCCAGCAGTCGAGAACCCTCCCGTTTGGAGCAGTTCTTC
NA,NA,TRBJ1-3,TRBV25-1,CASSAPLTGAGNTIYF,TGTGCCAGCAGTGCCCCACTTACGGGCGCTGGAAACACCATATATTTT
NA,NA,TRBJ1-6,TRBV4-1,CASSRPDSSYNSPLHF,TGCGCCAGCAGCCGCCCTGACAGCTCCTATAATTCACCCCTCCACTTT
NA,NA,TRBJ2-1,TRBV4-3,CASSLAASSYNEQFF,TGCGCCAGCAGCCTAGCGGCCAGCTCCTACAATGAGCAGTTCTTC
NA,NA,TRBJ1-5,TRBV30,CAWSEGGVVSQPQHF,TGTGCCTGGAGTGAAGGAGGGGTAGTGAGTCAGCCCCAGCATTTT
NA,TRBD1,TRBJ2-7,TRBV6-5,CASSTPGTGVYEQYF,TGTGCCAGCAGTACCCCCGGGACAGGGGTCTACGAGCAGTACTTC
NA,NA,TRBJ1-5,TRBV10-2,CASSEYGNQPQHF,TGCGCCAGCAGTGAGTACGGCAATCAGCCCCAGCATTTT
once,NA,TRBJ1-2,TRBV12-2,CASRYPSPGQFNNGYTF,TGTGCAAGTCGCTACCCAAGCCCGGGACAGTTTAATAATGGCTACACCTTC
NA,NA,TRBJ1-5,TRBV19,CASQGGRVGNQPQHF,TGTGCCAGCCAAGGAGGGAGGGTCGGCAATCAGCCCCAGCATTTT
NA,NA,TRBJ2-5,TRBV7-2,CASGRPGETQYF,TGTGCCAGCGGCAGACCGGGAGAGACCCAGTACTTC
once,NA,TRBJ1-2,TRBV15,CATSKGTGYGYTF,TGTGCCACCAGCAAAGGGACGGGCTATGGCTACACCTTC
NA,NA,TRBJ2-7,TRBV6-5,CASMPRPENEQYF,TGTGCCAGCATGCCGCGGCCGGAAAACGAGCAGTACTTC
once,NA,TRBJ1-2,TRBV7-2,CASSLQGGLRDGYTF,TGTGCCAGCAGCTTACAGGGTGGATTAAGGGATGGCTACACCTTC
NA,TRBD1,TRBJ1-2,TRBV28,CASSLGQGYGYTF,TGTGCCAGCAGTTTAGGACAGGGCTATGGCTACACCTTC
NA,NA,TRBJ2-3,TRBV27,CASSSSAGTDTQYF,TGTGCCAGCAGTTCCTCTGCGGGGACAGATACGCAGTATTTT
NA,NA,TRBJ2-7,TRBV15,CATSLQGSYEQYF,TGTGCCACCAGCCTTCAGGGTTCCTACGAGCAGTACTTC
NA,NA,TRBJ2-3,TRBV29-1,CSVERPSKAKYF,TGCAGCGTTGAACGTCCTTCCAAGGCTAAGTATTTT
NA,NA,TRBJ1-4,TRBV7-2,CASSFPNEKLFF,TGTGCCAGCAGCTTTCCTAATGAAAAACTGTTTTTT
NA,TRBD2,TRBJ2-7,TRBV2,CASSSQAGSAYEQYF,TGTGCCAGCAGTTCACAAGCGGGGTCGGCCTACGAGCAGTACTTC
NA,NA,TRBJ2-4,TRBV2,CASSADPRRAKNIQYF,TGTGCCAGCAGTGCTGACCCGCGTAGAGCCAAAAACATTCAGTACTTC
NA,NA,TRBJ1-1,TRBV7-9,CASSLVTEDTEAFF,TGTGCCAGCAGCTTAGTTACAGAGGACACTGAAGCTTTCTTT